A single sample is the source of the 9 T cell receptor beta chains below, sequenced in a study of PD-L1 blockade in urothelial cancer (dated by TCRdb to about 2017). Library generation was performed with the immunoSEQ multiplex PCR assay. This immuneACCESS table, as held by TCRdb, lists in-frame sequences with V and J called but not all clones. Of the missing ones, under half trace to an unresolved V gene in checked studies; the others have no known cause. The sample data list around 21,000 clones, and around 81% of these were observed just once. The leading ten clones occupy more than 1.5% of the sample. The time point label corresponds to: peripheral blood 6 weeks after treatment start. Here the sequenced sample was PBMCs, taken around atezolizumab (anti-PD-L1) treatment. Every receptor here comes from a man aged 50 to 60 with urothelial cancer.

The chain combines TRBV29-1 with TRBJ2-7; weak D call: TRBD1 (5 bases). In germline, CDR1 is SQVTM, CDR2 ANQGSEA. The CDR3 contains 13 residues. Trimming left V 4 bases short and J 4 bases short, with 14 bases between. The CDR3 sequence: CSVGSNYRYEQYV. The CDR3 DNA follows: TGCAGCGTTGGATCAAACTACAGGTACGAGCAGTACGTC.

The genes are TRBV11-2 and TRBJ2-3; maybe TRBD2 (5 bases). This CDR3 has 17 amino acids. From germline, CDR1 is SGHAT and CDR2 FQNNGV. V was cut by 1 base and J by 2 bases, with 16 bases left in between. CDR3 DNA: TGTGCCAGCAGCTTAGTGGGAGTGAGGTCCCCCACAGATACGCAGTATTTT. It translates to CASSLVGVRSPTDTQYF.

The table lists this clone with a few counts. J is TRBJ2-1 and V is TRBV15; 7 bases match TRBD2. The CDR3 spans 18 residues. J lost 1 base, V lost 4 bases, and 13 bases had no gene match. The germline V gene has CDR1 LNHNV and CDR2 YYDKDF (reference sequence). CDR3 amino acids: CATSMGGKRGPSYNEQFF. CDR3 DNA sequence: TGTGCCACCAGCATGGGGGGAAAGCGGGGTCCTTCCTACAATGAGCAGTTCTTC.

The J gene is TRBJ2-2, the V gene TRBV6-5; TRBD1 matches at 8 bases. CDR1 MNHEY and CDR2 SVGAGI come from the germline V gene. The J segment lost 4 bases and the V segment lost 4 bases, leaving 8 bases of the junction unmatched. CDR3 length equals 16 residues. CDR3 coding DNA: TGTGCCAGCAGTTCAAAAACAGGGGGTATCACCGGGGAGCTGTTTTTT. It is translated as CASSSKTGGITGELFF.

The CDR3 loop is CASRHNSGSTRNEQFF. In nucleotides, the CDR3 is TGTGCCAGCAGGCATAATAGCGGGTCAACGAGGAATGAGCAGTTCTTC. This chain uses TRBV11-2 with TRBJ2-1, with TRBD2 matching 7 bases. V lost 6 bases and J lost 7; bases outside the gene matches: 15. CDR3 length equals 16 residues. Germline CDR1 is SGHAT and CDR2 is FQNNGV. Full variable domain (missing parts from reference TRBV11-2 and TRBJ2-1): EAGVAQSPRYKIIEKRQSVAFWCNPISGHATLYWYQQILGQGPKLLIQFQNNGVVDDSQLPKDRFSAERLKGVDSTLKIQPAKLEDSAVYLCASRHNSGSTRNEQFFGPGTRLTVL.

The chain links TRBV18 to TRBJ1-1; D is ambiguous. Trimming pared 2 bases from V and 1 base from J, leaving 8 bases between. Germline-derived CDR1 and CDR2 are KGHSH and LQKENI. CDR3 length: 14 amino acids. The CDR3 is CASSPSFKNTEAFF. The CDR3 nucleotides read TGTGCCAGCTCACCATCATTCAAGAACACTGAAGCTTTCTTT. Complete variable domain (other parts from reference TRBV18 and TRBJ1-1): NAGVMQNPRHLVRRRGQEARLRCSPMKGHSHVYWYRQLPEEGLKFMVYLQKENIIDESGMPKERFSAEFPKEGPSILRIQQVVRGDSAAYFCASSPSFKNTEAFFGQGTRLTVV.

This clone came up once. The CDR3 nucleotides read TGTGCCAGCAGCTCGACTAGGGTCTCCTACGAGCAGTACTTC. It yields the protein CASSSTRVSYEQYF. The chain combines TRBV7-2 with TRBJ2-7, with a tentative D call TRBD2 (6 bases). This CDR3 is 14 amino acids long. Per germline, CDR1 SGHTA and CDR2 FQGNSA. Trimming removed 4 bases from V and 0 bases from J, with 10 bases in between.

The sample holds one count of this clone. The chain carries TRBV5-1 and TRBJ2-7; D not certain. V dropped 0 bases and J dropped 5 bases, with 6 bases sitting between them. The CDR3 has 12 amino acids. The germline CDR1 and CDR2 sequences are SGHRS and YFSETQ. CDR3 in DNA: TGCGCCAGCAGCTTGGCCTCTAACGAGCAGTACTTC. This sequence encodes CASSLASNEQYF.

The rearrangement links TRBV5-4 to TRBJ2-5; possible D gene TRBD2, 5 bases. V lost 4 bases and J lost 1, with 14 bases in between. Germline CDR1 and CDR2: SGHNT and YYREEE (reference sequence). The CDR3 is made up of 15 amino acids. CDR3 loop: CASSMGGRFQETQYF. The CDR3 DNA reads as TGTGCCAGCAGCATGGGCGGGCGCTTCCAAGAGACCCAGTACTTC.